The clone carrying this TCR beta chain has just a few counts. The sample comes from a study of blood T cell repertoires in COVID-19. The age range of participants was about 18 to 90 years, with residence in around 22 US areas. V gave up 8 bases and J gave up 3 bases; unmatched junction bases: 5. The germline V gene has CDR1 MRHNA and CDR2 SNTAGT. The CDR3 has 16 amino acids. Method: immunoSEQ multiplex PCR; TCRdb's copy keeps in-frame clones and lacks some. The top ten hold 6.6% of the sample, which has roughly 230,000 clones, approximately 81% seen once. The rearrangement links TRBV6-4 to TRBJ2-6; 12 positions agree with TRBD1. This TCR came from a woman aged 45 to 65 who had been exposed to COVID-19. The sequencing input was PBMCs or T cells enriched from blood (not recorded which). The CDR3 nucleotides are TGTGCCAGCGGGACAGGGGGCGCGAGTGGGGCCAACGTCCTGACTTTC. Protein sequence: CASGTGGASGANVLTF.